A single T cell receptor (beta chain) is shown here with its context. The antigen is not known. Purity exceeding 95% was reached by all sorted populations. The sample is drawn from a study of beta chain features in type 1 diabetes. Study-wide findings and caveats: Type 1 diabetes patients had TCRB CDR3s that were shorter (moderately but significantly so) in all four CD4+ subsets.

Expressed TCRB transcripts got sequenced, as all isolated RNA was reverse transcribed. Only in-frame clones appear in the TCRdb table, and some are missing; sequencing was by immunoSEQ multiplex PCR. Counted here are roughly 140,000 clones, under 13% occurring once; the ten biggest clones make up under 0.55%. The sample comprised central memory CD4+ T cells from blood. The receptor's source is a man under 40 with type 1 diabetes.

CDR3 DNA: TGTGCCAGCGCCCCCGGCCGGACTCGCGGGGAGACCCAGTACTTC. This gives the protein CASAPGRTRGETQYF. The V call is TRBV7-9, the J call TRBJ2-5; perhaps TRBD2 as D (5 bases). V was pared by 8 bases and J by 5 bases, with 21 bases between. CDR1 is SEHNR, CDR2 FQNEAQ, per germline (reference sequence). This CDR3 is 15 amino acids long.